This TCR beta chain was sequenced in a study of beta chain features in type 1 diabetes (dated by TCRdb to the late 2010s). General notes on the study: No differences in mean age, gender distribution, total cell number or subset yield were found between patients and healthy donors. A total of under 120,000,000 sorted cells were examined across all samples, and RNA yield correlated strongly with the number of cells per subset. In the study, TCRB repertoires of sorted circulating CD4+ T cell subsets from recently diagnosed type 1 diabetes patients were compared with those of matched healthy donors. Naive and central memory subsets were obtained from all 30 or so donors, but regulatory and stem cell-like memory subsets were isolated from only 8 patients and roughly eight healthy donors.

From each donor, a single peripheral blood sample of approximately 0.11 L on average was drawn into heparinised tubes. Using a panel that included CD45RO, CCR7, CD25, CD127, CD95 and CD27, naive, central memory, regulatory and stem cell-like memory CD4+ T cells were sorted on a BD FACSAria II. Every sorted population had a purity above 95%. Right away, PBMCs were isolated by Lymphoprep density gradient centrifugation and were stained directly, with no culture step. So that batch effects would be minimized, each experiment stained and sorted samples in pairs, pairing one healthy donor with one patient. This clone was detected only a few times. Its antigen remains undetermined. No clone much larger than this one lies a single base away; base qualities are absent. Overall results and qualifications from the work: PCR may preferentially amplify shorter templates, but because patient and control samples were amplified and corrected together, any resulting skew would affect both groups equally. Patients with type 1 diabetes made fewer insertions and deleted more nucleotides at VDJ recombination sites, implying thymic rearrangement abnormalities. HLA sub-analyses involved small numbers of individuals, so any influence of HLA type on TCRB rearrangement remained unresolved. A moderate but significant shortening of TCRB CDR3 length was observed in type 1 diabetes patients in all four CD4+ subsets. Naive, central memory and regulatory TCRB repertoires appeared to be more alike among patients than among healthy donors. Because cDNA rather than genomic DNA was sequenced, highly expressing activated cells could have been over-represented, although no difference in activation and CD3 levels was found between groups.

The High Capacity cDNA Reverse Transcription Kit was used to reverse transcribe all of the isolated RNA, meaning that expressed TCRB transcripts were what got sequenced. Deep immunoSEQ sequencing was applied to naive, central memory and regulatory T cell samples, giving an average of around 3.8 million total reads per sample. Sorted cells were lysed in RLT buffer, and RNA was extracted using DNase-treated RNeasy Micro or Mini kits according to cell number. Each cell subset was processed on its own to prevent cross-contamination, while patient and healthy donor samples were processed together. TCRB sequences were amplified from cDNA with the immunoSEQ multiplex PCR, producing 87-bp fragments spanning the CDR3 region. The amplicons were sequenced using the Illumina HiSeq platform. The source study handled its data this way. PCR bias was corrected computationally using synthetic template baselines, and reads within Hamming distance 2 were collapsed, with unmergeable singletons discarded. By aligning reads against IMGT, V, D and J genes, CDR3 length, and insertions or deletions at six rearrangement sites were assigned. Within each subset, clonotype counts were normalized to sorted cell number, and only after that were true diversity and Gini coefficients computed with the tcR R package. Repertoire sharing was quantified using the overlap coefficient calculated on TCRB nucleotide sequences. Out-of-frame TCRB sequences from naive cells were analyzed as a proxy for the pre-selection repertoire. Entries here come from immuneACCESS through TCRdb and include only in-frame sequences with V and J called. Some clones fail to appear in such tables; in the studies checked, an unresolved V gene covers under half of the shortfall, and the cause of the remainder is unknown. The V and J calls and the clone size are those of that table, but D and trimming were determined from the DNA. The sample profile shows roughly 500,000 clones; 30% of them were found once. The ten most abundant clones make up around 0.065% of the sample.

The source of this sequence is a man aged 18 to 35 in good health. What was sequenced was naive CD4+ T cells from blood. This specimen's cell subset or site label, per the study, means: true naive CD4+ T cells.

The bases read TGTGCCTGGAGTGTCTGGCAGGCAGCGAGGTACGAGCAGTACTTC. Its amino acids are CAWSVWQAARYEQYF. This sequence uses TRBV30 and TRBJ2-7; too little of a D gene remains to name it. CDR1 and CDR2, per the germline V gene (reference sequence), are GTSNPN and SVGIG. V is pared back by 0 bases and J by 4 bases, with 16 bases lying between the germline termini. From its cysteine to its phenylalanine, the CDR3 spans 15 amino acids. Of all the DNA, just the CDR3 is kept, 45 bases in frame from base 1.